The sequence of this T cell receptor (beta chain) was determined in a study of T cells expressing NK-cell markers. The wider study: Source material for TCR beta repertoires consisted of sorted CD3+CD56+NKG2C+, CD3+CD56+NKG2C- and CD3+CD56-NKG2C+ T cells. General observations from the study: In a group of several donors, dominant NKG2C+ clonotypes represented about 1.0-8% of CD8+ T cells.

As regards this clonotype: What it binds is unknown.

The TCR beta cDNA came from 5'RACE template switching with UMIs. TCRdb re-called the 5' RACE reads; every CDR3 protein appears as one record, without DNA. The sample data list approximately 110,000 distinct CDR3 sequences. Germline V lookup: CDR1 SEHNR, CDR2 FQNEAQ (reference sequence). CDR3 length: 16 residues. The receptor was derived from a woman aged 18 to 69 in good health. V gene TRBV7-9 combines with J gene TRBJ1-4; the D gene TCRdb calls, TRBD1, cannot be checked with no DNA. The sequenced sample consisted of blood T cells: a sorted CD56 or NKG2C T cell subset, CD4+ or CD8+ T cells, or bulk PBMC T cells (not recorded which). The CDR3 protein is CASSPGQFATNEKLFF.